The next 3 T cell receptor beta chains were all read from a single sample in a study of OX40 agonist ivuxolimab in advanced cancers. Profiled with immunoSEQ multiplex PCR; TCRdb holds only in-frame clones, not every one. The sample includes about 81,000 clones, approximately 94% of them seen just once. Sequenced material: CD4+ or CD8+ T cells sorted from blood, taken in a trial of the OX40 agonist ivuxolimab. The receptors derive from an adult with an advanced solid tumor such as melanoma, head and neck, liver or kidney cancer.

The chain couples TRBV7-9 to TRBJ2-7; tentative D call: TRBD1 (6 bases). Germline CDR1 SEHNR, CDR2 FQNEAQ (reference sequence). This CDR3 region has 12 residues. V lost 5 bases, J lost 3 bases, and 8 bases lay in between. In DNA form, the CDR3 reads TGTGCCAGCAGCCGGGACAACTACGAGCAGTACTTC. This gives the protein CASSRDNYEQYF. The full variable domain, its missing parts supplied by reference TRBV7-9 and TRBJ2-7, is DTGVSQNPRHKITKRGQNVTFRCDPISEHNRLYWYRQTLGQGPEFLTYFQNEAQLEKSRLLSDRFSAERPKGSFSTLEIQRTEQGDSAMYLCASSRDNYEQYFGPGTRLTVT.

This sequence joins TRBV9 and TRBJ2-1, with D tentatively TRBD2 (7 bases). CDR1 and CDR2 (germline): SGDLS, YYNGEE. Trimming stripped 4 bases from V and 6 bases from J, with 23 bases between. The CDR3 is 17 residues long. The CDR3 protein is CASSPLAGLRGGNEQFF. The CDR3 DNA reads as TGTGCCAGCAGCCCACTGGCTGGCTTAAGGGGGGGCAATGAGCAGTTCTTC.

The rearrangement uses TRBV15 and TRBJ2-3; the match to TRBD2 covers 9 bases. The germline V gene encodes CDR1 LNHNV and CDR2 YYDKDF (reference sequence). Losses at the gene ends were 5 bases for V and 1 base for J; bases not matched to a gene: 4. CDR3 length: 15 residues. CDR3 nucleotide sequence: TGTGCCACCAGCTTATGGACTAGCGGCACAGATACGCAGTATTTT. Its protein is CATSLWTSGTDTQYF.